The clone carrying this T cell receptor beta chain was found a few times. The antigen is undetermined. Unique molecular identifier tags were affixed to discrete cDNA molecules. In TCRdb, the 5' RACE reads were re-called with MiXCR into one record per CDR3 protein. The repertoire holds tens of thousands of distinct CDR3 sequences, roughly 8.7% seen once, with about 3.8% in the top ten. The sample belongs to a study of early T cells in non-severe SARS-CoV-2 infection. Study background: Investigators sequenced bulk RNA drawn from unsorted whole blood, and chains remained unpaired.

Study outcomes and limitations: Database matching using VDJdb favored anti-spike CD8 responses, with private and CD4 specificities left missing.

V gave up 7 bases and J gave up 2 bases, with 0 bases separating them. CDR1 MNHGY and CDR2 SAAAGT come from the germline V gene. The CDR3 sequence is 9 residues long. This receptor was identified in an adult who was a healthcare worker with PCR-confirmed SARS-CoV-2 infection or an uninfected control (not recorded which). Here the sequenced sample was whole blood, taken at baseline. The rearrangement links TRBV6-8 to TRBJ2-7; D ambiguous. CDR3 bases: TGTGCCAGCACCTACGAGCAGTACTTC. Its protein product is CASTYEQYF.